The clone carrying this T cell receptor (beta chain) was recorded a few times. This entry belongs to a study of blood T cell repertoires in COVID-19. Sequencing was performed with immunoSEQ multiplex PCR; in TCRdb, only in-frame clones are kept and a portion is missing. The table has approximately 90,000 clones, around three quarters seen once. CDR1 and CDR2 from the germline V gene are LNHDA and SQIVND (reference sequence). The CDR3 runs 12 residues. V was pared by 6 bases and J by 1 base, with 6 bases between. The chain recombines TRBV19 with TRBJ2-5, with D maybe TRBD1 (5 bases). The sequenced sample consisted of peripheral blood. This receptor was obtained from a human donor in a cohort sampled during active COVID-19. CDR3 in amino acids: CASRQGQETQYF. The CDR3 DNA sequence: TGTGCCAGTAGGCAGGGCCAAGAGACCCAGTACTTC.